Listed below are T cell receptor beta chains from one sample, sequenced in a study of T cell repertoires in cytomegalovirus infection. In TCRdb, the reads were re-called with MiXCR into one record per CDR3 protein. The sample records approximately 250,000 distinct CDR3 sequences, about 23% being singletons. Sequencing was carried out using CD8+ T cells from PBMCs. The receptors were sampled from a human donor in good health (CMV status not recorded). Some clones in this sample may be carry-over from other donors' samples. The CDR3 runs from the conserved cysteine through the conserved F or W. D genes are given only for firm matches. Rows give clone size only sometimes, using once, few, many, or a class for an expanded clone.

CDR3aa: CASSFPAGYGYTF
CDR3nt: TGTGCCAGCAGTTTTCCGGCGGGCTATGGCTACACCTTC
d_gene: .
v_gene: TRBV12-3/TRBV12-4
abundance: .
j_gene: TRBJ1-2

CDR3aa: CASSKQGAGEKLFF
CDR3nt: TGTGCCAGCAGCAAACAGGGGGCGGGTGAAAAACTGTTTTTT
d_gene: TRBD1
v_gene: TRBV27
abundance: .
j_gene: TRBJ1-4

CDR3aa: CASSQGLANSYEQYF
CDR3nt: TGTGCCAGCAGCCAAGGGCTAGCGAACTCCTACGAGCAGTACTTC
d_gene: .
v_gene: TRBV3-1
abundance: .
j_gene: TRBJ2-7

CDR3aa: CASRPRTGGNQPQHF
CDR3nt: TGTGCCAGCAGGCCCCGGACAGGTGGAAATCAGCCCCAGCATTTT
d_gene: TRBD1
v_gene: TRBV28
abundance: many
j_gene: TRBJ1-5

CDR3aa: CASSSGTLSNEQFF
CDR3nt: TGTGCCAGCAGTTCCGGGACCCTCTCCAATGAGCAGTTCTTC
d_gene: .
v_gene: TRBV12-3/TRBV12-4
abundance: few
j_gene: TRBJ2-1

CDR3aa: CAISESSGTSFGHEQYF
CDR3nt: TGTGCCATCAGTGAGTCGTCTGGGACATCCTTCGGGCACGAGCAGTACTTC
d_gene: .
v_gene: TRBV10-3
abundance: .
j_gene: TRBJ2-7

CDR3aa: CASSIGPADTGGYTF
CDR3nt: TGTGCCAGTAGTATAGGGCCGGCGGATACAGGAGGCTACACCTTC
d_gene: .
v_gene: TRBV19
abundance: .
j_gene: TRBJ1-2

CDR3aa: CASSLSAESSYEQYF
CDR3nt: TGTGCCAGCAGCTTGTCTGCCGAGAGCTCCTACGAGCAGTACTTC
d_gene: .
v_gene: TRBV7-8
abundance: many
j_gene: TRBJ2-7

CDR3aa: CASSLAWRGLQETQYF
CDR3nt: TGTGCCAGCAGCTTAGCTTGGCGGGGGTTACAAGAGACCCAGTACTTC
d_gene: TRBD2
v_gene: TRBV7-9
abundance: .
j_gene: TRBJ2-5

CDR3aa: CRGHDYGYTF
CDR3nt: TGCAGGGGACACGACTATGGCTACACCTTC
d_gene: .
v_gene: TRBV29-1
abundance: few
j_gene: TRBJ1-2

CDR3aa: CASSAGTGTSDTIYF
CDR3nt: TGTGCCAGCAGCGCCGGGACAGGGACCTCCGACACCATATATTTT
d_gene: TRBD1
v_gene: TRBV14
abundance: .
j_gene: TRBJ1-3

CDR3aa: CASRWGGNEQFF
CDR3nt: TGTGCCAGCAGATGGGGCGGAAATGAGCAGTTCTTC
d_gene: .
v_gene: TRBV2
abundance: many
j_gene: TRBJ2-1

CDR3aa: CASSHGVTNEKLFF
CDR3nt: TGTGCCAGCAGCCATGGCGTAACTAATGAAAAACTGTTTTTT
d_gene: .
v_gene: TRBV7-9
abundance: few
j_gene: TRBJ1-4

CDR3aa: CASSFMAGGRTEQFF
CDR3nt: TGTGCCAGCAGCTTTATGGCGGGGGGGCGCACTGAGCAGTTCTTC
d_gene: TRBD2
v_gene: TRBV7-3
abundance: few
j_gene: TRBJ2-1

CDR3aa: CSATRGRGGTEQFF
CDR3nt: TGCAGTGCTACGAGGGGGCGGGGGGGCACTGAGCAGTTCTTC
d_gene: TRBD2
v_gene: TRBV20-1
abundance: .
j_gene: TRBJ2-1

CDR3aa: CASSSSYSGGDEDTQYF
CDR3nt: TGTGCCAGCAGTTCCTCCTACAGCGGGGGGGACGAGGATACGCAGTATTTT
d_gene: TRBD2
v_gene: TRBV28
abundance: .
j_gene: TRBJ2-3

CDR3aa: CASSLGSTGELFF
CDR3nt: TGTGCCAGCAGTTTGGGGTCCACCGGGGAGCTGTTTTTT
d_gene: .
v_gene: TRBV27
abundance: many
j_gene: TRBJ2-2

CDR3aa: CSVEGTGSGNGYTF
CDR3nt: TGCAGCGTTGAAGGGACGGGGAGTGGCAATGGCTACACCTTC
d_gene: .
v_gene: TRBV29-1
abundance: few
j_gene: TRBJ1-2

CDR3aa: CASSRTGDIHEQYF
CDR3nt: TGTGCCAGCAGTCGGACAGGGGACATCCACGAGCAGTACTTC
d_gene: TRBD1
v_gene: TRBV28
abundance: many
j_gene: TRBJ2-7

CDR3aa: CASSRGTDEQYF
CDR3nt: TGTGCCAGCAGCCGTGGGACAGACGAGCAGTACTTC
d_gene: TRBD1
v_gene: TRBV6-2/TRBV6-3
abundance: few
j_gene: TRBJ2-7

CDR3aa: CASSAGLAGAHYNEQFF
CDR3nt: TGTGCCAGCAGTGCCGGACTAGCGGGGGCCCACTACAATGAGCAGTTCTTC
d_gene: TRBD2
v_gene: TRBV2
abundance: .
j_gene: TRBJ2-1

CDR3aa: CAIRRATKNIQYF
CDR3nt: TGTGCCATCAGGAGAGCCACCAAAAACATTCAGTACTTC
d_gene: .
v_gene: TRBV28
abundance: few
j_gene: TRBJ2-4

CDR3aa: CASSSWDRGDTGELFF
CDR3nt: TGTGCCAGTAGTTCCTGGGACAGGGGAGACACCGGGGAGCTGTTTTTT
d_gene: TRBD1
v_gene: TRBV19
abundance: .
j_gene: TRBJ2-2

CDR3aa: CASSWVGGPNTEAFF
CDR3nt: TGTGCCAGCAGTTGGGTTGGGGGCCCGAACACTGAAGCTTTCTTT
d_gene: .
v_gene: TRBV27
abundance: few
j_gene: TRBJ1-1

CDR3aa: CASSLVPPGLAGGFYEQYF
CDR3nt: TGTGCCAGCAGCTTAGTCCCCCCGGGACTAGCGGGGGGTTTCTACGAGCAGTACTTC
d_gene: TRBD2
v_gene: TRBV11-2
abundance: few
j_gene: TRBJ2-7

CDR3aa: CASSSGGNYNEQFF
CDR3nt: TGTGCCAGCAGTTCAGGGGGCAACTACAATGAGCAGTTCTTC
d_gene: TRBD1
v_gene: TRBV12-3/TRBV12-4
abundance: many
j_gene: TRBJ2-1

CDR3aa: CSATGSGPSTDTQYF
CDR3nt: TGCAGTGCAACTGGGAGCGGGCCTAGCACAGATACGCAGTATTTT
d_gene: .
v_gene: TRBV20-1
abundance: .
j_gene: TRBJ2-3

CDR3aa: CASSESRIAIYNEQFF
CDR3nt: TGCGCCAGCAGTGAGTCCAGAATAGCGATTTACAATGAGCAGTTCTTC
d_gene: .
v_gene: TRBV10-2
abundance: .
j_gene: TRBJ2-1

CDR3aa: CASSYSGTFSTDTQYF
CDR3nt: TGTGCCAGCAGTTACTCCGGCACATTTAGCACAGATACGCAGTATTTT
d_gene: .
v_gene: TRBV6-2/TRBV6-3
abundance: few
j_gene: TRBJ2-3

CDR3aa: CASSNGQGANQPQHF
CDR3nt: TGCGCCAGCAGCAATGGACAGGGGGCGAATCAGCCCCAGCATTTT
d_gene: TRBD1
v_gene: TRBV5-1
abundance: few
j_gene: TRBJ1-5

CDR3aa: CASSIRGYNQPQHF
CDR3nt: TGTGCCAGTAGTATAAGGGGGTACAATCAGCCCCAGCATTTT
d_gene: .
v_gene: TRBV19
abundance: .
j_gene: TRBJ1-5

CDR3aa: CATSDPPRLAFTGELFF
CDR3nt: TGTGCCACCAGTGACCCCCCCCGACTAGCCTTCACCGGGGAGCTGTTTTTT
d_gene: TRBD2
v_gene: TRBV24-1
abundance: .
j_gene: TRBJ2-2

CDR3aa: CAISDPGWEQNTEAFF
CDR3nt: TGTGCCATCAGTGATCCGGGATGGGAACAGAACACTGAAGCTTTCTTT
d_gene: .
v_gene: TRBV10-3
abundance: few
j_gene: TRBJ1-1

CDR3aa: CASKFGQTYEQYF
CDR3nt: TGTGCCAGCAAGTTCGGACAGACCTACGAGCAGTACTTC
d_gene: .
v_gene: TRBV2
abundance: few
j_gene: TRBJ2-7

CDR3aa: CASREPGGWNEQFF
CDR3nt: TGTGCCAGCAGGGAGCCCGGGGGATGGAATGAGCAGTTCTTC
d_gene: .
v_gene: TRBV6-6
abundance: .
j_gene: TRBJ2-1

CDR3aa: CASSFWTGGIQPQHF
CDR3nt: TGTGCCAGCAGCTTTTGGACAGGGGGAATTCAGCCCCAGCATTTT
d_gene: TRBD1
v_gene: TRBV5-5
abundance: few
j_gene: TRBJ1-5

CDR3aa: CASGRAGARTDTQYF
CDR3nt: TGTGCCAGCGGGCGAGCGGGAGCGCGCACAGATACGCAGTATTTT
d_gene: TRBD2
v_gene: TRBV12-3/TRBV12-4
abundance: .
j_gene: TRBJ2-3

CDR3aa: CASSSGPWGGNEQFF
CDR3nt: TGTGCCAGCAGCTCGGGACCGTGGGGAGGGAATGAGCAGTTCTTC
d_gene: TRBD2
v_gene: TRBV7-9
abundance: many
j_gene: TRBJ2-1

CDR3aa: CASSPTNKYNEQFF
CDR3nt: TGTGCCAGCAGCCCAACCAACAAGTACAATGAGCAGTTCTTC
d_gene: .
v_gene: TRBV11-2
abundance: few
j_gene: TRBJ2-1

CDR3aa: CASSARHLGDEKLFF
CDR3nt: TGTGCCAGCAGCGCCCGACATCTGGGGGATGAAAAACTGTTTTTT
d_gene: .
v_gene: TRBV7-2
abundance: many
j_gene: TRBJ1-4

CDR3aa: CASSLAGLGEQYF
CDR3nt: TGCGCCAGCAGCTTGGCAGGATTGGGCGAGCAGTACTTC
d_gene: .
v_gene: TRBV5-1
abundance: many
j_gene: TRBJ2-7

CDR3aa: CASSFDTEIWTDTQYF
CDR3nt: TGTGCCAGCAGTTTTGACACGGAGATTTGGACAGATACGCAGTATTTT
d_gene: .
v_gene: TRBV6-6
abundance: .
j_gene: TRBJ2-3

CDR3aa: CASSPFSTGSSPLHF
CDR3nt: TGTGCCAGCAGCCCTTTTTCCACAGGGTCTTCACCCCTCCACTTT
d_gene: .
v_gene: TRBV13
abundance: few
j_gene: TRBJ1-6

CDR3aa: CASSWGQGGYTF
CDR3nt: TGTGCCAGCAGTTGGGGACAGGGCGGATACACCTTC
d_gene: TRBD1
v_gene: TRBV28
abundance: .
j_gene: TRBJ1-2

CDR3aa: CASSLAMPSYEQYF
CDR3nt: TGTGCCAGCAGTTTAGCGATGCCCTCCTACGAGCAGTACTTC
d_gene: .
v_gene: TRBV12-3/TRBV12-4
abundance: many
j_gene: TRBJ2-7

CDR3aa: CASSFSGGELFF
CDR3nt: TGTGCCAGCAGCTTCAGTGGGGGGGAGCTGTTTTTT
d_gene: .
v_gene: TRBV11-2
abundance: many
j_gene: TRBJ2-2